In this sample, the clone carrying this T cell receptor beta chain turned up once. Its target is not known. The data derive from a study of OX40 agonist ivuxolimab in advanced cancers. Study background: The study enrolled dose-escalation patients with hepatocellular carcinoma, melanoma, renal cell or head and neck cancer. Antecedent anti-PD-1, anti-PD-L1 or anti-CTLA-4 therapy was permissible, with 40% having received some. Partial response was recorded in three patients: one hepatocellular carcinoma and two cutaneous melanoma cases. General study points: The specificity for antigen of the expanded peripheral T cells was not determined.

The CDR3 spans 15 residues. Looked up from germline, CDR1 is SGHRS and CDR2 is YFSETQ. The ends lost 5 bases at V and 5 bases at J; junction bases unmatched: 7. Sequenced by immunoSEQ multiplex PCR; TCRdb stores in-frame clones only, minus some. The sample records approximately 11,000 clones, 70% to 80% being singletons. The chain carries TRBV5-1 and TRBJ2-5; 12 bases line up with TRBD1. The sequence derives from an adult with an advanced solid tumor such as melanoma, head and neck, liver or kidney cancer. The sample here was CD4+ or CD8+ T cells sorted from blood, taken in a trial of the OX40 agonist ivuxolimab. The CDR3 is CASRAGTGGIETQYF. CDR3 in DNA: TGCGCCAGCAGGGCCGGGACAGGGGGCATCGAGACCCAGTACTTC.